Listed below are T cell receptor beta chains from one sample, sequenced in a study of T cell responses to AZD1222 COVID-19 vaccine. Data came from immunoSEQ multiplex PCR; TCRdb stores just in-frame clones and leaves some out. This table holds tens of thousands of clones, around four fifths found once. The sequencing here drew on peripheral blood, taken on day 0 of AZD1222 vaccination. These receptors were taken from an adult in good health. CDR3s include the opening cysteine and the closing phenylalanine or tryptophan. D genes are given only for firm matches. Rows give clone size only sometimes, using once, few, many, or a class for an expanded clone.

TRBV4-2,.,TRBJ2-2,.,CASSPYAGNTGELFF,TGTGCCAGCAGCCCTTACGCGGGCAACACCGGGGAGCTGTTTTTT
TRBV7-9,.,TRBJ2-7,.,CASSADSHEQYF,TGTGCCAGCAGCGCTGACAGCCACGAGCAGTACTTC
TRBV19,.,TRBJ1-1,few,CASSWGDKGRTEAFF,TGTGCCAGTAGTTGGGGGGATAAGGGTAGAACTGAAGCTTTCTTT
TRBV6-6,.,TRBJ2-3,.,CASRLLSTDTQYF,TGTGCCAGCAGGCTTCTGAGCACAGATACGCAGTATTTT
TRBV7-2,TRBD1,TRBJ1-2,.,CASSLKYGTGPYTYGYTF,TGTGCCAGCAGCTTAAAATATGGGACAGGGCCCTATACCTATGGCTACACCTTC
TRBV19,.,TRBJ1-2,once,CASTPGVNYGYTF,TGTGCCAGCACGCCCGGGGTAAACTATGGCTACACCTTC
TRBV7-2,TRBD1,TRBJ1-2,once,CASSYQAGTGGYTF,TGTGCCAGCAGCTACCAGGCCGGGACAGGAGGCTACACCTTC
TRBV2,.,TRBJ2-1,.,CARGWGNNEQFF,TGTGCCAGGGGGTGGGGTAACAATGAGCAGTTCTTC
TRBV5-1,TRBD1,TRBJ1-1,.,CASSLQGDTEAFF,TGCGCCAGCAGCTTGCAGGGGGACACTGAAGCTTTCTTT
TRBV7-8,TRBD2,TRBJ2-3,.,CASSPLFLGGAGGWQYF,TGTGCCAGCAGCCCCCTCTTTCTCGGTGGGGCGGGGGGATGGCAGTATTTT
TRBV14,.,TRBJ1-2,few,CASSPARTTGYTF,TGTGCCAGCAGCCCGGCGCGGACTACAGGCTACACCTTC
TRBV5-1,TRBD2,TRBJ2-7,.,CASSMVLAGAPYEQYF,TGCGCCAGCAGCATGGTCTTAGCGGGGGCACCTTACGAGCAGTACTTC
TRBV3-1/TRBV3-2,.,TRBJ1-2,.,CASSQGPYGYTF,TGTGCCAGCAGCCAAGGGCCATATGGCTACACCTTC
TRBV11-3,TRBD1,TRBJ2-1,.,CASSNRDRPYNEQFF,TGTGCCAGCAGCAACCGGGACAGGCCCTACAATGAGCAGTTCTTC
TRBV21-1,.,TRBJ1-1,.,CASSKGDPGQMNTEAFF,TGTGCCAGCAGCAAAGGGGATCCGGGACAGATGAACACTGAAGCTTTCTTT
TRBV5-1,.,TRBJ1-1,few,CASSRGSDGEAFF,TGCGCCAGCAGCCGGGGGTCGGATGGTGAAGCTTTCTTT
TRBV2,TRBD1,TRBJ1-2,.,CASIQYLTGGYKLYGYTF,TGTGCCAGCATCCAATACCTAACAGGGGGCTACAAACTCTATGGCTACACCTTC
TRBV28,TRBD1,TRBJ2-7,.,CASELGQGISYEQYF,TGTGCCAGCGAGTTGGGACAGGGTATTTCCTACGAGCAGTACTTC
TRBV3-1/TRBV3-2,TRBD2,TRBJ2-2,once,CASSRRSTGTSGGNTGELFF,TGTGCCAGCAGCCGAAGATCTACAGGGACTAGCGGGGGGAACACCGGGGAGCTGTTTTTT
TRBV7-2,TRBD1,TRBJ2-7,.,CASSLRDRGYEQYF,TGTGCCAGCAGCTTAAGGGACAGGGGTTACGAGCAGTACTTC
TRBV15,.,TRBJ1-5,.,CATSRDAVSNQPQHF,TGTGCCACCAGCAGAGATGCGGTTAGCAATCAGCCCCAGCATTTT
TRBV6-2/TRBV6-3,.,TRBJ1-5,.,CASSGSNQPQHF,TGTGCCAGCAGTGGGAGCAATCAGCCCCAGCATTTT
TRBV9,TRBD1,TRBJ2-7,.,CASSESGTGTYEQYF,TGTGCCAGCAGCGAATCCGGGACAGGGACCTACGAGCAGTACTTC
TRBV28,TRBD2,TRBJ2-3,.,CASSRGLAGGQSTDTQYF,TGTGCCAGCAGCCGCGGACTAGCGGGGGGGCAGTCCACAGATACGCAGTATTTT
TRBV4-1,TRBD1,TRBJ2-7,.,CASSLTSRTGIREQYF,TGCGCCAGCAGCCTTACCTCCAGGACAGGGATTCGCGAGCAGTACTTC
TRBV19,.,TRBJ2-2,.,CASNPLISIMNTGELFF,TGTGCCAGTAATCCTCTTATATCCATCATGAACACCGGGGAGCTGTTTTTT
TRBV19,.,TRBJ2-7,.,CATHRAGGYEQYF,TGTGCCACCCACCGGGCAGGCGGCTACGAGCAGTACTTC
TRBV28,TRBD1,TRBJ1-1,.,CASSLSRGRVAFF,TGTGCCAGCAGTTTAAGCAGGGGGCGGGTCGCTTTCTTT
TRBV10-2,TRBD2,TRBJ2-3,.,CASTPSSGGADTQYF,TGCGCCAGCACCCCTTCTAGCGGGGGGGCAGATACGCAGTATTTT
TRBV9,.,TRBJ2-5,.,CASSPPGGRETQYF,TGTGCCAGCAGCCCACCCGGGGGGCGGGAGACCCAGTACTTC
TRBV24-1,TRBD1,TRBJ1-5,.,CATSDGDRVGQPQHF,TGTGCCACCAGTGATGGGGACAGGGTGGGTCAGCCCCAGCATTTT
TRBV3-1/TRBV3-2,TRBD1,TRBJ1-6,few,CASSQTGTGVSPLHF,TGTGCCAGCAGCCAAACCGGGACAGGGGTTTCACCCCTCCACTTT
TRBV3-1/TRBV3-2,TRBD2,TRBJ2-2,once,CASSHEGLAGDTGELFF,TGTGCCAGCAGCCATGAAGGACTAGCGGGGGACACCGGGGAGCTGTTTTTT
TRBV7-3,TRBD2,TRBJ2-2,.,CASSYIAGGRLGTGELFF,TGTGCCAGCAGCTACATAGCGGGGGGGCGACTCGGAACCGGGGAGCTGTTTTTT
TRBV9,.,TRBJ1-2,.,CASSPLPESRGFGYTF,TGTGCCAGCAGCCCCTTACCGGAATCCCGAGGATTTGGCTACACCTTC
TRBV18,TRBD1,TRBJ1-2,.,CASSPNRDSLYPYTF,TGTGCCAGCTCACCGAACCGGGACAGTCTTTATCCCTACACCTTC
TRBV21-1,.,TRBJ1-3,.,CASSKLGGIIRGSGNTIYF,TGTGCCAGCAGCAAGTTGGGAGGGATTATTAGGGGCTCTGGAAACACCATATATTTT
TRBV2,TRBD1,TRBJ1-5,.,CASSADRGNQPQHF,TGTGCCAGCAGTGCGGACAGGGGCAATCAGCCCCAGCATTTT
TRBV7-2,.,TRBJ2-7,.,CASSLELAPAYEQYF,TGTGCCAGCAGCTTAGAACTAGCACCAGCCTACGAGCAGTACTTC
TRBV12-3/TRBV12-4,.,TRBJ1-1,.,CASSLTANTEAFF,TGTGCCAGCAGTTTAACGGCGAACACTGAAGCTTTCTTT